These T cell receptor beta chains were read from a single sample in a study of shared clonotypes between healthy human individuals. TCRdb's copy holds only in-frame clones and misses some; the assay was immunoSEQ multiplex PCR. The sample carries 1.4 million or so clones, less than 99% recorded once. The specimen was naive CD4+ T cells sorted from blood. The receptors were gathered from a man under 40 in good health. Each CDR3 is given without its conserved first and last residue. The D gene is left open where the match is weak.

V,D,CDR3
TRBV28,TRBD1,ASSHRQGHQPQH
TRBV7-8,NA,ASSEKRTELLEAF
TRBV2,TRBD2,ASSGGLAVYNEQF
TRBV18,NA,ASSPQGGDGNQPQH
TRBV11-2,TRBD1,ASSPTRTGGRNEQF
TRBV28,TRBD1,ASSPNTGTGTDTQY
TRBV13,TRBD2,ASSLPLAGGPDTQY
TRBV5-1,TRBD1,ASSTSTLGTGNIQY
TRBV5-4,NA,ASSTGPQETQY
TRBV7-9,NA,ASSPSGSFGNTIY
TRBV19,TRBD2,ASSPRGVAGAVDTQY
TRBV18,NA,ASSSIPVTAIQNTGELF
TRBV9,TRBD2,ASSPTGLAGMRELF
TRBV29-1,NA,SARFGGEQF
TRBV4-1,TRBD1,ASSTDRDTEAF
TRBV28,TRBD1,ASSRSRQGGEETQY
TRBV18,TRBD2,ASSVPGLATGELF
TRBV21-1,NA,ASSTSREGHSYNEQF
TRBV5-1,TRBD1,ASSVGGTGALFEAF
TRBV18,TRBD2,ASSPSGGLDTQY
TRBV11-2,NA,ASSLFSTQTYEQY
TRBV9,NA,ASSRGGAGWQF
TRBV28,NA,ASSSKRAGWHEQY
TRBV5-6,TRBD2,ASSLAGGPLQREQY
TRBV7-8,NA,ASSSAGIPTVRNEQF
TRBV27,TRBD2,ASRMVKAASGDQETQY
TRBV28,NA,ASGLMNTEAF
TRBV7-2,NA,ASSLAVPNEQF
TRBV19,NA,ASRKEWTTGINEQY
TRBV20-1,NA,SDRSSYEQY
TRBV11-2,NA,ASSRSGDLHEQY
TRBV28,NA,ASSRGTPGPQH
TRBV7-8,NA,ASSLRGTFQPQH
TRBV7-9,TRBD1,ASSTGGAAPFTEQY
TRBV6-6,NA,ASSTVAYEQY
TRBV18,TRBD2,ASSGTSGMDEQF
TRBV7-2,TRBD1,ASSFTGDMNTEAF
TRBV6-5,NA,ASSYSGALGPEAF
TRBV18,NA,ASSPWDITNTGELF
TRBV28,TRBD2,ASSLRLAGRVFEQF
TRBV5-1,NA,ASSTGPQGNTDTQY
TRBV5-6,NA,ASSLVGFNEQF
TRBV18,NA,ASSPTTNQGETQY
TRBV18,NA,ASSVARPEAEQY
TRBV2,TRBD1,ASIRGQGNYGYT
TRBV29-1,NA,SARTGTDYEQY
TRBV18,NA,ASSPLLTGTFSGNTIY
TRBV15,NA,ATSRDYGRGDGNEQF
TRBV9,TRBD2,ASSVASWAGGPSQNEQF
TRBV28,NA,ASRNYRDAYGYT
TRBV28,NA,ASSPRETNEKLF